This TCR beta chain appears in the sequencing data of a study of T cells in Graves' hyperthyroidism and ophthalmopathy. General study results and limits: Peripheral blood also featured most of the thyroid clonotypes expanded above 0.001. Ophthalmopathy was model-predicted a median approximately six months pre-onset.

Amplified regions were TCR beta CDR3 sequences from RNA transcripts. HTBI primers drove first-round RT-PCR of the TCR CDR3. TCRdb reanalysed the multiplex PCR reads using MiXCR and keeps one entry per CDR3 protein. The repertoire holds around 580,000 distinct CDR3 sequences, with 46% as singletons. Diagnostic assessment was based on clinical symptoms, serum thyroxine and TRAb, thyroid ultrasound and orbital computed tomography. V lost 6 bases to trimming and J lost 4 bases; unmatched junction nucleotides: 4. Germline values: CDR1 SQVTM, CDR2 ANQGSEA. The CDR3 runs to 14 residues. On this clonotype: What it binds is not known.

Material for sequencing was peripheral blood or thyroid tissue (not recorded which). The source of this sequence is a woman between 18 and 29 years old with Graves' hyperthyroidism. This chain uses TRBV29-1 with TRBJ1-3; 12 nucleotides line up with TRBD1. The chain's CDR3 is CSVGDRGRGNTIYF. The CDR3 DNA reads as TGCAGCGTGGGGGACAGGGGGCGCGGAAACACCATATATTTT.